Listed here are 4 T cell receptor beta chains from one sample, sequenced in a study of cytomegalovirus exposure and HLA in healthy donors. The PCR contained 60 Vbeta and 13 Jbeta primers. The data were produced by immunoSEQ multiplex PCR, yet TCRdb's version contains in-frame clones alone and is incomplete. The sample consists of fewer than 250,000 clones, about four fifths of them appearing once. What was sequenced was PBMCs. These receptors were obtained from a man aged 18 to 29 in good health and CMV-seronegative.

This chain connects TRBV5-4 to TRBJ2-1; no clear D gene. This CDR3 contains 13 residues. Trimming took 0 bases from V and 5 from J, leaving 6 bases between them. Germline V lookup: CDR1 SGHNT, CDR2 YYREEE (reference sequence). This chain's CDR3 is CASSLVANNEQFF. DNA of the CDR3: TGTGCCAGCAGCTTGGTCGCGAACAATGAGCAGTTCTTC.

This clone appeared a single time. The rearrangement joins TRBV6-1 to TRBJ1-5; tentative D call: TRBD1 (6 bases). In germline, CDR1 is MNHNS, CDR2 SASEGT. This CDR3 has 13 amino acids. V was pared by 3 bases and J by 5 bases, with 8 bases between. CDR3 region: CASSEAGDQPQHF. CDR3 coding DNA: TGTGCCAGCAGTGAGGCAGGGGATCAGCCCCAGCATTTT.

The rearrangement uses TRBV7-2 and TRBJ1-2; 11 bases map to TRBD1. The length of the CDR3 is 16 residues. Germline V gene lookup returns CDR1 SGHTA and CDR2 FQGNSA. With 1 base clipped from V and 5 bases from J, the junction kept 6 bases outside the gene matches. The CDR3 sequence: CASSLGTGTGGYGYTF. Here the CDR3 DNA reads TGTGCCAGCAGCTTAGGGACCGGGACAGGGGGATATGGCTACACCTTC.

The rearrangement links TRBV5-6 to TRBJ2-1, with TRBD2 as a possible D gene (5 bases). Germline assignment: CDR1 SGHDT and CDR2 YYEEEE. The V and J ends lost 4 bases and 4 bases respectively, with 15 bases between them. The CDR3 covers 15 residues. The chain's CDR3 is CASSIPRRIYNEQFF. In nucleotides, the CDR3 is TGTGCCAGCAGCATACCGAGGAGGATTTACAATGAGCAGTTCTTC.